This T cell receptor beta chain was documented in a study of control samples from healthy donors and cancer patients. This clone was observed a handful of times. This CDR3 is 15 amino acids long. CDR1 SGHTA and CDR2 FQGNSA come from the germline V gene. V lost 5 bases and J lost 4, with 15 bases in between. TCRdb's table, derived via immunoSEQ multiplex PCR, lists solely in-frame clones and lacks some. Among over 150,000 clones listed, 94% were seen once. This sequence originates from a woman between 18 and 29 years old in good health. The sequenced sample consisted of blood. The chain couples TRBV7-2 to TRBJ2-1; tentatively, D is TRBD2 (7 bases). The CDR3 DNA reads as TGTGCCAGCAGCCCATGGGGGGGCACTTACAATGAGCAGTTCTTC. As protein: CASSPWGGTYNEQFF. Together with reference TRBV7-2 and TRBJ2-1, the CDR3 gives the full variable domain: GAGVSQSPSNKVTEKGKDVELRCDPISGHTALYWYRQSLGQGLEFLIYFQGNSAPDKSGLPSDRFSAERTGGSVSTLTIQRTQQEDSAVYLCASSPWGGTYNEQFFGPGTRLTVL.